This TCR beta chain emerged from a study of shared clonotypes between healthy human individuals (dated by TCRdb to 2020 to 2021). For the wider study: The cohort comprised two women and a few men aged 18 to 49 years. Leukapheresis yielded between about 0.9 and 9 billion PBMCs per donor. Different laboratories and diverse techniques were used to prepare libraries and sequence TCR repertoires, to increase sequencing depth and limit assay-specific biases. For each donor, three plates each were used for CD4 naive and CD4 memory, two plates were used for CD8 naive, and one plate was used for CD8 memory. The study deeply sequenced blood TCR repertoires of several healthy adults to estimate repertoire size and the extent of clonotype sharing between individuals. Study-level results and caveats: Naive subsets generally had larger estimated clonotype richness than memory subsets did. Even with the large sequencing depth, rarefaction of the sorted-subset datasets indicated that sequencing was incomplete. Sampling was restricted to blood, and TCR repertoires in tissues likely differ from the TCR repertoires found in blood. When several donors were compared, the shared fraction of clonotypes was roughly 5% for naive CD4, 3% to 4% for naive CD8, roughly 2.5% for memory CD4, and 0.3% to 0.5% for memory CD8. Based on pairwise subsampling, the degree of clonotype sharing among donors was expected to be affected by sequencing depth. Higher generation probabilities were observed for clonotypes shared by all four sorted-subset donors than for non-shared clonotypes. Because the study included a small number of donors, the genetic and exposure-history diversity represented was limited.

In the case of this clone: Its binding antigen is unknown. Base qualities are not recorded, but no much larger clone differs from it by a single base.

For the CD8 naive samples, CD45RO-negative cells were positively selected for CCR7, yielding a CD45RA+CCR7+ population from which TemRA cells were excluded. The donors were healthy, HIV-negative adults with no recently reported acute infections or vaccinations. Every donor was a Caucasian adult residing in Nashville, Tennessee, USA. After blood collection by leukapheresis, PBMCs were isolated using Ficoll-Histopaque density gradient centrifugation and then cryopreserved in the vapor phase of liquid nitrogen. Analytical flow cytometry was used to check the purity and quantity of each magnetically sorted T cell population. Each sorted fraction had its genomic DNA isolated and then quantified by UV absorbance on a Nanodrop 2000c. Using the deep immunoSEQ assay, multiplex PCR amplified TCR CDR3 regions from genomic DNA. Genomic DNA extracted from each cell subset was distributed evenly over all wells of several immunoSEQ 96-well plates, and each plate served as one replicate. For sorted subsets, each replicate PCR was loaded with around 200 ng genomic DNA, equivalent to 25,000 to 30,000 T cell genomes. Purified libraries were quantified with a Qubit 3.0 fluorometer, sized on a Bioanalyzer 2100, and re-quantified with the KAPA Library Quantification kit. Every immunoSEQ 96-well plate was sequenced on a separate single-read 150-cycle Illumina NextSeq 550 flow cell. Under the source paper's analysis protocol: The immunoSEQ output contained only junctional sequences without quality scores, so filtering could not match that applied to full-length reads. To assign V/J genes and CDR3, sequences were annotated using PyIR, a Python wrapper for IgBLAST v1.9, with IMGT germline references. Reads were removed for weak V/J assignments (E-value above 1e-6), missing CDR3, stop codons, out-of-frame junctions, or ambiguous translated residues. A V3J clonotype was defined by an identical inferred V gene, J gene, and CDR3 amino acid sequence. The percentage overlap between two repertoires was calculated by dividing the number of shared unique clonotypes by the size of the smaller repertoire. Repertoire richness was assessed with RTK rarefaction, the Chao1 estimator, and Recon v2.1 estimates of unobserved clonotypes. Generation probabilities were computed with OLGA for all TCRbeta clonotypes obtained by the gDNA method from several donors. TCRdb retrieved this table from immuneACCESS and kept in-frame rearrangements only. Not all clones are present; in checked studies, unresolved V genes account for under half, and no reason is known for the remainder. That table is the source of V, J and clone size, and D and trimming were worked out from the DNA. This sample holds around 580,000 clones; 95% to 98% were observed only once. The top ten hold 0.3% of the sample.

Sequences SGHAT (CDR1) and FQNNGV (CDR2) are obtained from the germline V gene. From the cysteine up to the phenylalanine, the CDR3 has a length of 16 residues. CDR3 DNA only is kept here, 48 bases in frame from base 1. V is pruned by 5 bases and J by 3 bases, leaving 7 bases of the junction without a gene match. The sequenced sample was naive CD8+ T cells sorted from blood. The cell subset or site label, read with the paper, signifies: CD45RA+CCR7+. This receptor was obtained from a man aged 30-40 years in good health. The sequence joins TRBV11-2 to TRBJ2-3, with TRBD1 identical over 11 junction bases. Here the CDR3 is given as CASSPGGTGGTDTQYF. The nucleotides read TGTGCCAGCAGCCCTGGGGGGACAGGGGGAACAGATACGCAGTATTTT.